One sample yielded the 27 T cell receptor beta chains listed below, sequenced in a study of blood T cell repertoires in COVID-19. The method was immunoSEQ multiplex PCR; TCRdb's version includes in-frame clones alone and lacks a portion of them. The table has 130,000 to 150,000 clones, about nine tenths seen once. The sequencing input was peripheral blood. These receptors were obtained from a man over 45 with active or convalescent COVID-19.

The genes are TRBV6-5 and TRBJ2-5; 7 bases line up with TRBD2. Per the germline V gene, CDR1 is MNHEY and CDR2 is SVGAGI. The junction had 10 bases not matched to a gene; V was cut back by 0 bases and J by 9 bases. This CDR3 contains 15 residues. The CDR3 region is CASSYSRLAERPQYF. The CDR3 coding sequence is TGTGCCAGCAGTTACTCGAGACTAGCAGAGCGACCCCAGTACTTC.

The chain couples TRBV19 to TRBJ1-6; D remains ambiguous. V was trimmed by 7 bases and J by 10 bases, leaving 20 bases between them. Germline CDR1 and CDR2: LNHDA and SQIVND (reference sequence). The CDR3 sequence is 15 residues long. The CDR3 DNA reads TGTGCCAGTACCCCCGGCCCGGGTAGTCGGTCACCCCTCCACTTT. Its protein product is CASTPGPGSRSPLHF.

The chain uses TRBV9 and TRBJ1-6; 8 nucleotides agree with TRBD1. The CDR3 runs to 15 residues. The junction had 9 bases not matched to a gene; V was cut back by 5 bases and J by 8 bases. The germline V gene has CDR1 SGDLS and CDR2 YYNGEE. The CDR3 DNA is TGTGCCAGCAGTCCCCGTGGGACAGGTGATTCACCCCTCCACTTT. Encoded protein: CASSPRGTGDSPLHF. The variable domain in full, completed from reference TRBV9 and TRBJ1-6, reads DSGVTQTPKHLITATGQRVTLRCSPRSGDLSVYWYQQSLDQGLQFLIQYYNGEERAKGNILERFSAQQFPDLHSELNLSSLELGDSALYFCASSPRGTGDSPLHFGNGTRLTVT.

The chain employs TRBV4-2 and TRBJ2-3; D is perhaps TRBD2 (6 bases). Germline loops: CDR1 LGHNA, CDR2 YNFKEQ. The V gene lost 0 bases and the J gene lost 3 bases, with 10 bases spanning the gap. CDR3 length: 15 residues. CDR3 in DNA: TGTGCCAGCAGCCAAGATGCGCGGGGAACAGATACGCAGTATTTT. Translation gives CASSQDARGTDTQYF.

This clone was observed a single time. CDR3 sequence reads: CASSEAPGGSYEQYF. The CDR3 DNA reads as TGTGCCAGCAGTGAAGCTCCCGGCGGCTCCTACGAGCAGTACTTC. This chain joins TRBV6-1 and TRBJ2-7; D uncertain. V lost 0 bases and J 0 bases, leaving 9 bases between the germline ends. Germline assignment: CDR1 MNHNS and CDR2 SASEGT. The CDR3 is 15 amino acids.

The chain couples TRBV28 to TRBJ1-5; no definite D call. The germline gives CDR1 MDHEN, CDR2 SYDVKM. Trimming removed 6 bases at V and 1 base at J, with 10 bases between. The CDR3 consists of 14 residues. DNA for the CDR3: TGTGCCAGCAGGAGTAAAGTCAGCAATCAGCCCCAGCATTTT. As protein: CASRSKVSNQPQHF.

Only one count was recorded for this clone. This sequence joins TRBV3-1 (or the pseudogene TRBV3-2) and TRBJ2-3; D possibly corresponds to TRBD1 (6 bases). The CDR3 has 12 amino acids. Trimming shortened V by 8 bases and J by 4 bases, and 10 bases separated the two germline ends. The germline V gene has CDR1 LGHDT and CDR2 YNNKEL (reference sequence). CDR3 protein: CASQGGADTQYF. The DNA for the CDR3 is TGTGCCAGCCAAGGGGGAGCAGATACGCAGTATTTT.

In DNA form, the CDR3 reads TGTGCCAGTAGTATAGCCAGGAACACTGAAGCTTTCTTT. This gives the protein CASSIARNTEAFF. This chain uses TRBV19 with TRBJ1-1, with D unclear. The germline V gene has CDR1 LNHDA and CDR2 SQIVND (reference sequence). V was cut by 1 base and J by 1 base, with 4 bases left in between. The CDR3 extends over 13 amino acids.

The chain has TRBV28 and TRBJ1-3; D possibly corresponds to TRBD1 (5 bases). There are 14 residues in the CDR3. V was pared by 5 bases and J by 4 bases, with 12 bases between. Germline V gives CDR1 MDHEN, CDR2 SYDVKM. CDR3 residues: CASSPGPYGNTIYF. The CDR3 DNA is TGTGCCAGCAGTCCAGGGCCGTACGGAAACACCATATATTTT. Using reference TRBV28 and TRBJ1-3 for the parts outside the CDR3, the full variable domain is DVKVTQSSRYLVKRTGEKVFLECVQDMDHENMFWYRQDPGLGLRLIYFSYDVKMKEKGDIPEGYSVSREKKERFSLILESASTNQTSMYLCASSPGPYGNTIYFGEGSWLTVV.

In this sample, this clone turned up once. CDR3 sequence (DNA): TGTGCCAGCAGTTACGACAGGGGGTCCAAAAACATTCAGTACTTC. Translation gives CASSYDRGSKNIQYF. The chain is built from TRBV2 and TRBJ2-4; 9 positions agree with TRBD1. This CDR3 contains 15 residues. Germline V gives CDR1 SNHLY, CDR2 FYNNEI. Trimming cost V 5 bases and J 2 bases; bases outside gene matches: 4.

This clone was recorded a few times. The chain links TRBV11-2 to TRBJ1-5; 11 bases agree with TRBD1. CDR1 and CDR2 from the germline V gene are SGHAT and FQNNGV. After removal of 5 bases from V and 5 bases from J, the junction contained 8 bases not matched to a gene. The CDR3 is 16 amino acids. CDR3 loop: CASSRTGTGGHQPQHF. CDR3 DNA sequence: TGTGCCAGCAGCCGCACGGGGACAGGGGGTCATCAGCCCCAGCATTTT.

The chain carries TRBV24-1 and TRBJ2-1; TRBD2 matches 15 bases. In germline, CDR1 is KGHDR, CDR2 SFDVKD. The CDR3 sequence is 14 residues long. The V and J ends lost 4 bases and 16 bases, in that order; junction bases with no gene match: 7. CDR3 region: CATSDRTSGRGLFF. DNA of the CDR3: TGTGCCACCAGTGACCGGACTAGCGGGAGGGGACTATTCTTC.

The chain combines TRBV12-3 or TRBV12-4 with TRBJ2-3; unclear D gene. This CDR3 is built from 13 residues. V lost 7 bases to trimming and J lost 6 bases, with 14 bases between them. CDR3 amino acids: CASTLGSSDTQYF. In nucleotides, the CDR3 is TGTGCCAGCACCCTGGGTAGCAGCGATACGCAGTATTTT.

The chain uses TRBV13 and TRBJ2-3; TRBD1 matches at 9 bases. CDR1 is PRHDT, CDR2 FYEKMQ, per germline (reference sequence). Trimming removed 4 bases from V and 1 base from J; junction bases left unmatched: 9. The CDR3 loop spans 17 amino acids. The DNA of the CDR3 is TGTGCCAGCAGCTCCCGCTGGGGGGACAGGGGCACAGATACGCAGTATTTT. As protein: CASSSRWGDRGTDTQYF.

This clone is a singleton in its sample. The rearrangement joins TRBV5-1 to TRBJ1-1; 7 bases align to TRBD1. The CDR3 runs to 18 residues. V was pared by 2 bases and J by 5 bases, with 18 bases of the junction left unmatched. CDR1 SGHRS and CDR2 YFSETQ come from the germline V gene. In DNA form, the CDR3 reads TGCGCCAGCAGCTTCAGACAGGGTGTAGGTATTTCGTGGACTGAAGCTTTCTTT. Translation: CASSFRQGVGISWTEAFF.

This clone turned up a few times. V and J are TRBV2 and TRBJ2-1; weak D call: TRBD2 (5 bases). CDR3 size: 13 residues. Trimming left V 11 bases short and J 4 bases short, with 15 bases between. The germline V gene has CDR1 SNHLY and CDR2 FYNNEI. The DNA of the CDR3 is TGTGCCGGCCGAGAGCGGAAATACAATGAGCAGTTCTTC. This encodes CAGRERKYNEQFF.

The chain recombines TRBV27 with TRBJ1-1; TRBD1 aligns across 8 bases. CDR1 is MNHEY and CDR2 is SMNVEV in the germline V gene (reference sequence). The CDR3 has 15 amino acids. The J segment lost 4 bases and the V segment lost 4 bases, leaving 8 bases of the junction unmatched. CDR3 coding DNA: TGTGCCAGCAGTTACGGCAGGGGGCGAGGCACTGAAGCTTTCTTT. Protein: CASSYGRGRGTEAFF.

The chain recombines TRBV24-1 with TRBJ1-5, with D tentatively TRBD1 (5 bases). This CDR3 is built from 16 residues. The V gene lost 7 bases and the J gene lost 1 base, with 16 bases spanning the gap. CDR1 and CDR2 from the germline V gene are KGHDR and SFDVKD. CDR3 nucleotides: TGTGCCACCAGCGCTGGGGGGAGGCTAAGCAATCAGCCCCAGCATTTT. It codes for CATSAGGRLSNQPQHF.

This clone was counted once. The chain has TRBV30 and TRBJ2-1, with 7 positions matching TRBD2. Germline V gives CDR1 GTSNPN, CDR2 SVGIG (reference sequence). V shed 4 bases and J 0 bases; nucleotides not matched to a gene: 6. The CDR3 covers 15 residues. The CDR3 loop reads CAWIKRGSSYNEQFF. The CDR3 DNA follows: TGTGCCTGGATTAAGCGCGGGAGCTCCTACAATGAGCAGTTCTTC.

This clone was seen a single time. The gene calls are TRBV15 and TRBJ1-6; maybe TRBD1 (6 bases). V was pared by 0 bases and J by 7 bases, with 10 bases between. The germline V gene has CDR1 LNHNV and CDR2 YYDKDF (reference sequence). The CDR3 is 15 residues long. CDR3: CATSRDRQGNSPLHF. The CDR3, as DNA: TGTGCCACCAGCAGAGATCGGCAGGGGAATTCACCCCTCCACTTT.

This clone came up a few times. The rearrangement joins TRBV28 to TRBJ1-3, with D possibly matching TRBD1 (6 bases). The length of the CDR3 is 15 residues. Germline loops: CDR1 MDHEN, CDR2 SYDVKM. V lost 6 bases to trimming and J lost 6 bases, with 18 bases between them. The CDR3 here is CASSENDRLINTIYF. CDR3 nucleotides: TGTGCCAGCAGCGAGAACGACAGGCTCATAAACACCATATATTTT.

The chain employs TRBV10-3 and TRBJ2-7; 13 nucleotides agree with TRBD2. V trimming: 6 bases; J trimming: 4 bases; junction bases outside the gene matches: 6. The CDR3 runs 15 residues. From germline, CDR1 is ENHRY and CDR2 SYGVKD. CDR3 bases: TGTGCCATCAGGGGGACTAGCGGGACCCAATACGAGCAGTACTTC. Translating gives CAIRGTSGTQYEQYF.

The CDR3 DNA follows: TGTGCCAGCAGCCGCGACTCGTCAACCCCGAACGAGCAGTACTTC. Translating it yields CASSRDSSTPNEQYF. The gene calls are TRBV7-3 and TRBJ2-7, with no clear D. The V and J ends lost 5 bases and 5 bases respectively, with 19 bases between them. There are 15 residues in the CDR3. Germline-derived CDR1 and CDR2 are SGHTA and FQGTGA. Looking up the rest from reference TRBV7-3 and TRBJ2-7 gives the full variable domain: GAGVSQTPSNKVTEKGKYVELRCDPISGHTALYWYRQSLGQGPEFLIYFQGTGAADDSGLPNDRFFAVRPEGSVSTLKIQRTERGDSAVYLCASSRDSSTPNEQYFGPGTRLTVT.

A few counts support this clone. V is TRBV6-2 or TRBV6-3 and J is TRBJ1-5; 8 nucleotides agree with TRBD1. The CDR3 runs to 16 residues. From germline, CDR1 is MNHEY and CDR2 SVGEGT. The junction had 11 bases not matched to a gene; V was cut back by 6 bases and J by 4 bases. The CDR3 reads CASSPPRTGPNQPQHF. The CDR3 DNA reads as TGTGCCAGCAGCCCACCTAGGACAGGGCCGAATCAGCCCCAGCATTTT.

This chain connects TRBV14 to TRBJ2-7; TRBD2 aligns across 12 bases. The CDR3 is 16 amino acids. J was trimmed by 4 bases and V by 5 bases; bases with no gene match: 9. The germline V gene encodes CDR1 SGHDN and CDR2 FVKESK. CDR3 coding DNA: TGTGCCAGCAGCAAAATGACTAGCGGGGGTAATTACGAGCAGTACTTC. The encoded protein is CASSKMTSGGNYEQYF.

CDR3 DNA sequence: TGTGCCAGCAGTTTCGTAGTAGCCTCTGAAGCTTTCTTT. Its protein product is CASSFVVASEAFF. The rearrangement uses TRBV12-3 or TRBV12-4 and TRBJ1-1; no definite D call. This CDR3 has 13 amino acids. The V end lost 3 bases, the J end lost 6 bases, and 11 bases lay between the germline ends.

V and J are TRBV5-1 and TRBJ1-2; weak D call: TRBD1 (5 bases). Trimming cost V 3 bases and J 6 bases, with 9 bases left between them. The CDR3 spans 12 residues. Germline assignment: CDR1 SGHRS and CDR2 YFSETQ. The CDR3 region has the DNA TGCGCCAGCAGCTGGGGGGTGAATGGCTACACCTTC. Its protein is CASSWGVNGYTF. Drawing the rest from reference TRBV5-1 and TRBJ1-2, the complete variable domain is KAGVTQTPRYLIKTRGQQVTLSCSPISGHRSVSWYQQTPGQGLQFLFEYFSETQRNKGNFPGRFSGRQFSNSRSEMNVSTLELGDSALYLCASSWGVNGYTFGSGTRLTVV.